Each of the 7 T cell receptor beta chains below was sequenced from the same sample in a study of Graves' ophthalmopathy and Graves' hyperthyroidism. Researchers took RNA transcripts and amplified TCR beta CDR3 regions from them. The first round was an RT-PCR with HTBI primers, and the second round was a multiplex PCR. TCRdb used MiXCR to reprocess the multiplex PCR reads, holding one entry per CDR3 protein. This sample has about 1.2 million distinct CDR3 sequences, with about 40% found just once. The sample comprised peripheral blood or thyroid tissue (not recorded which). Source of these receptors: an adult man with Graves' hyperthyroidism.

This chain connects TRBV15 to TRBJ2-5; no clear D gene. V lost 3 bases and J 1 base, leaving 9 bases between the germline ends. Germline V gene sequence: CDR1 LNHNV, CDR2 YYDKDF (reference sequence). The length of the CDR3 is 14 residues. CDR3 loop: CATSSPVGQETQYF. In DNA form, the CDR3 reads TGTGCCACCAGCAGCCCCGTTGGCCAAGAGACCCAGTACTTC.

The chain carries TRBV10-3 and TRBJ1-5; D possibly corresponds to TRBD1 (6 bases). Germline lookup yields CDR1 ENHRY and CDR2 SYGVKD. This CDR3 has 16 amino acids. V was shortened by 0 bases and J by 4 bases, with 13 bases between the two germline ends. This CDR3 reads CAISESGANPNQPQHF. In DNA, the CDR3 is TGTGCCATCAGTGAGTCGGGGGCGAATCCTAATCAGCCCCAGCATTTT.

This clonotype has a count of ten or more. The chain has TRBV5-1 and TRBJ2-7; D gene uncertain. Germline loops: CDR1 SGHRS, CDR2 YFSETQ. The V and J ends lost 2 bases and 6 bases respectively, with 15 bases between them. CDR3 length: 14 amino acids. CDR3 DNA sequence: TGCGCCAGCAGCTTTAGTTCTAGTCTCTCCGAGCAGTACTTC. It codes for CASSFSSSLSEQYF. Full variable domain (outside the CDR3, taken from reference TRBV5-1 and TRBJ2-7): KAGVTQTPRYLIKTRGQQVTLSCSPISGHRSVSWYQQTPGQGLQFLFEYFSETQRNKGNFPGRFSGRQFSNSRSEMNVSTLELGDSALYLCASSFSSSLSEQYFGPGTRLTVT.

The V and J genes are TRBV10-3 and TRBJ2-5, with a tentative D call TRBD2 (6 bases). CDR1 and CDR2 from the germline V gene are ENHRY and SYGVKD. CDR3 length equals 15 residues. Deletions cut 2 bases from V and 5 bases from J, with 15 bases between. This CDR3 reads CAISEIWDGGETQYF. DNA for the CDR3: TGTGCCATCAGTGAGATATGGGACGGAGGGGAGACCCAGTACTTC.

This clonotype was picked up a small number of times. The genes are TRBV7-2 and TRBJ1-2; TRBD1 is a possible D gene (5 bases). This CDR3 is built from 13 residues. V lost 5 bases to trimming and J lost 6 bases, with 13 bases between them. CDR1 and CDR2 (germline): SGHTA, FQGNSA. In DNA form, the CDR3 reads TGTGCCAGCAGCCAAGACACAGGCCATGGCTACACCTTC. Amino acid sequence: CASSQDTGHGYTF.

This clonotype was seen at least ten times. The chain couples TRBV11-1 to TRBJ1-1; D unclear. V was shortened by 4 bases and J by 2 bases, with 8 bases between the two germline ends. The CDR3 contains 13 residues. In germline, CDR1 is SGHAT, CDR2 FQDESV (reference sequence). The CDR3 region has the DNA TGTGCCAGCAGCTCCCGGACCAACACTGAAGCTTTCTTT. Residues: CASSSRTNTEAFF.

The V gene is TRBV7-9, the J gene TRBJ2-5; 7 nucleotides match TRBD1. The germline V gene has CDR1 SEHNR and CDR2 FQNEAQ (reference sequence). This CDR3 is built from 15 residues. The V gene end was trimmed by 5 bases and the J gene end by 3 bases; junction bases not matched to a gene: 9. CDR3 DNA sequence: TGTGCCAGCAGCAAGACCGGGACAGATAAAGAGACCCAGTACTTC. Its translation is CASSKTGTDKETQYF.